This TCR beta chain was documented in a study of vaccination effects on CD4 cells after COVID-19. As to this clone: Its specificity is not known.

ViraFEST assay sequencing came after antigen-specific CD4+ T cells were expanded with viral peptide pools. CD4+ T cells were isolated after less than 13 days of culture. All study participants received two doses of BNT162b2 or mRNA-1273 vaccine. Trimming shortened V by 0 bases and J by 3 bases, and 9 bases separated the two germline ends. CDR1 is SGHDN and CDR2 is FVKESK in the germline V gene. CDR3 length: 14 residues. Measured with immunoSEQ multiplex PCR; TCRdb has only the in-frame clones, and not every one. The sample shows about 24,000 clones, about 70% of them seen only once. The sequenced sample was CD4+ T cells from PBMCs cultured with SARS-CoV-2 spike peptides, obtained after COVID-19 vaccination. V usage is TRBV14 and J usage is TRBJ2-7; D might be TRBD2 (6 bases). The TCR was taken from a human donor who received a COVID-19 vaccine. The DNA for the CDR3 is TGTGCCAGCAGCCAAGAGCGGGGCCTCTACGAGCAGTACTTC. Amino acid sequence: CASSQERGLYEQYF.